This T cell receptor beta chain was identified in a study of blood T cell repertoires in COVID-19. With respect to this clone: An end of the junction does not agree with germline; a read error may underlie this.

Germline V lookup: CDR1 LNHDA, CDR2 SQIVND (reference sequence). The CDR3 contains 13 residues. Sequenced by immunoSEQ multiplex PCR; TCRdb stores in-frame clones only, minus some. The data show some 200,000 clones, about 86% seen once. The J gene is TRBJ2-3, the V gene TRBV19, with 9 bases matching TRBD2. This receptor was taken from a woman in her late teens or twenties who had recovered from COVID-19. Material for sequencing was peripheral blood. CDR3 sequence reads: CASSIGTGTSKHF. CDR3 bases: TGTGCCAGTAGTATTGGCACCGGGACTAGCAAGCATTTT.